This entry features one T cell receptor (beta chain) sequence. The data are from a study of T cell changes during pregnancy in multiple sclerosis. Here immunoSEQ multiplex PCR was the method, and the copy in TCRdb shows in-frame clones only, minus some. The sample has more than 60,000 clones; approximately 93% are singletons. The CDR3 sequence is 15 residues long. Germline CDR1 reads SEHNR; CDR2 reads FQNEAQ (reference sequence). J was trimmed by 5 bases and V by 5 bases; bases with no gene match: 5. This chain uses TRBV7-9 with TRBJ2-1; 11 bases are shared with TRBD2. The sequenced sample was peripheral blood, obtained in the second trimester of pregnancy. The sequence was collected from a female donor with multiple sclerosis, enrolled in a pregnancy study. The DNA for the CDR3 is TGTGCCAGCAGCCCCGGGACTAGCGGAAACAATGAGCAGTTCTTC. Protein: CASSPGTSGNNEQFF.